This T cell receptor beta chain is from a study of blood T cell repertoires in COVID-19. Study as a whole: Some COVID-19 samples were acute and others convalescent; all came from the United States, Italy and Spain. PBMCs, B-cell-depleted T cells, or T cells were the source of the cDNA or gDNA that made up the material.

Clones were sequenced by immunoSEQ multiplex PCR, and TCRdb holds only the in-frame ones, with some missing. This sample has fewer than 200,000 clones; over 65% occur once, and the top ten carry 4.4%. The sequencing sample was made of PBMCs or T cells enriched from blood (not recorded which). This clonotype was obtained from a woman aged 45-65 years who had recovered from COVID-19.

The CDR3 here is CASSSGQHQPQHF. The CDR3 coding sequence is TGTGCCAGCAGCTCAGGACAGCATCAGCCCCAGCATTTT. This chain links TRBV7-2 with TRBJ1-5; D is perhaps TRBD1 (6 bases). The CDR3 has 13 amino acids. Germline values: CDR1 SGHTA, CDR2 FQGNSA. Trimming stripped 4 bases from V and 5 bases from J, with 9 bases between.